This T cell receptor (beta chain) comes out of a study of blood T cell repertoires in COVID-19. On the study more broadly: Both acute and convalescent COVID-19 samples were obtained from the United States, Italy and Spain. The cDNA or gDNA used as material had been derived from T cells, B-cell-depleted T cells, or PBMCs.

The germline CDR1 and CDR2 sequences are SGHAT and FQNNGV. V lost 9 bases to trimming and J lost 1 base, with 12 bases between them. The CDR3 is 14 residues long. As originally analysed: Amplification from reference gene primers served as the basis for estimated nucleated cell counts. Here immunoSEQ multiplex PCR was the method, and the copy in TCRdb shows in-frame clones only, minus some. Clonal size and the V and J genes are those of that table, whereas D and trimming came from the DNA. Here the sample spans about 280,000 clones, 87% being singletons. The TCR sequence derives from a woman aged 45-59 years who had recovered from COVID-19. The rearrangement uses TRBV11-2 and TRBJ2-2; no reliable D call. The sequenced sample consisted of peripheral blood. The CDR3 protein is CASGHPLNTGELFF. The CDR3 coding sequence is TGTGCCAGTGGGCACCCCTTGAACACCGGGGAGCTGTTTTTT. The whole variable domain, filled in from reference TRBV11-2 and TRBJ2-2, reads EAGVAQSPRYKIIEKRQSVAFWCNPISGHATLYWYQQILGQGPKLLIQFQNNGVVDDSQLPKDRFSAERLKGVDSTLKIQPAKLEDSAVYLCASGHPLNTGELFFGEGSRLTVL.